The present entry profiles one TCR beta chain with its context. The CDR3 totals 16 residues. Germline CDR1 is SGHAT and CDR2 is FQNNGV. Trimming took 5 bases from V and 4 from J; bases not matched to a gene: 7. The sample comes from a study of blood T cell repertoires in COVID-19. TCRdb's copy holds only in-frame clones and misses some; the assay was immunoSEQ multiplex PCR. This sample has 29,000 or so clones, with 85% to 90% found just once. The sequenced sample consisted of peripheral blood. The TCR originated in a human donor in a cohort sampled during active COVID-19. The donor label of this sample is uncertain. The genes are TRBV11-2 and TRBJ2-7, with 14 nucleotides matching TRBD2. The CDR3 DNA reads TGTGCCAGCAGCCCAGAGGGACTAGCGGGAGTATACGAGCAGTACTTC. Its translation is CASSPEGLAGVYEQYF. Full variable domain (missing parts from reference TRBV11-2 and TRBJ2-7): EAGVAQSPRYKIIEKRQSVAFWCNPISGHATLYWYQQILGQGPKLLIQFQNNGVVDDSQLPKDRFSAERLKGVDSTLKIQPAKLEDSAVYLCASSPEGLAGVYEQYFGPGTRLTVT.